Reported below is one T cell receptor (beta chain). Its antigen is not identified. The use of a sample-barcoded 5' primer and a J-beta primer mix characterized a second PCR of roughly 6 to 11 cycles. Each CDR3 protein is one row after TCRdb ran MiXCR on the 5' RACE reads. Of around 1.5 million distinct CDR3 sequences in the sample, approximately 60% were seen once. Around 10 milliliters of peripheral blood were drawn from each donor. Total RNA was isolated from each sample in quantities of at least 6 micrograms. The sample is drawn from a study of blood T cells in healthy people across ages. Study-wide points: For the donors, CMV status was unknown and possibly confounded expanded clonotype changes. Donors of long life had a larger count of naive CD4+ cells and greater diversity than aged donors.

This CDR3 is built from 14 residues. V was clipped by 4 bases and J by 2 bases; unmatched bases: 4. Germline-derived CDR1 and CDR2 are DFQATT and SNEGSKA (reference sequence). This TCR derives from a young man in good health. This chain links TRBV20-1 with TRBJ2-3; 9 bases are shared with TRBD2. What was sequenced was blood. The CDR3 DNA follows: TGCAGTGCTATAGGCGGGGGGGTCACAGATACGCAGTATTTT. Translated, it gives CSAIGGGVTDTQYF.